The entry that follows covers one T cell receptor (beta chain) sequence. Its target is unknown. J was trimmed by 0 bases and V by 8 bases; bases with no gene match: 4. CDR3 length: 13 amino acids. Germline V gives CDR1 LNHDA, CDR2 SQIVND (reference sequence). In the PCR, 60 Vbeta and 13 Jbeta primers were used. Profiled with immunoSEQ multiplex PCR; TCRdb holds only in-frame clones, not every one. The data hold over 150,000 clones, with about four fifths observed a single time. This sample is part of a study of cytomegalovirus exposure and HLA in healthy donors. At the level of the study: There were approximately 80 million unique TCRs (from HLA-typed donors) in an early data release. Points from the study as a whole: Sequence variants that were highly shared formed a cluster that was likely a sequencing artifact. More clonal expansion characterized HLA-associated TCR beta chains than equally common others in a later analysis.

Sequencing was done on a sample of PBMCs. The receptor was derived from a man aged 30 to 39 in good health and CMV-seronegative. The J gene is TRBJ2-7, the V gene TRBV19; 7 bases align to TRBD2. CDR3 coding DNA: TGTGCCAGTGGGACTACCAGCTCCTACGAGCAGTACTTC. Protein product: CASGTTSSYEQYF.